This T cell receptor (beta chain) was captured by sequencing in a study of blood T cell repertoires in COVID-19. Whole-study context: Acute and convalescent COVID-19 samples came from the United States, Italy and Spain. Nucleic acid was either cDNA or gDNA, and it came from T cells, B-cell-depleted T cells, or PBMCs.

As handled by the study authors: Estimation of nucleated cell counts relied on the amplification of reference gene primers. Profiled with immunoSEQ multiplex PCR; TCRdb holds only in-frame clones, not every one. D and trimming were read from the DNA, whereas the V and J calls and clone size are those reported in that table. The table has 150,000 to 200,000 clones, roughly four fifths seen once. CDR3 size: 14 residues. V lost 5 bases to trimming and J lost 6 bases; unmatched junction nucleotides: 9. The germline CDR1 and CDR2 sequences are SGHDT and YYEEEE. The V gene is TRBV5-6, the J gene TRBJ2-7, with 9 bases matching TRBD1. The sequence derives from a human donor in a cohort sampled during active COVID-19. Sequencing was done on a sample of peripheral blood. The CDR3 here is CASSYGTGMVEQYF. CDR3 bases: TGTGCCAGCAGTTATGGGACAGGGATGGTCGAGCAGTACTTC.